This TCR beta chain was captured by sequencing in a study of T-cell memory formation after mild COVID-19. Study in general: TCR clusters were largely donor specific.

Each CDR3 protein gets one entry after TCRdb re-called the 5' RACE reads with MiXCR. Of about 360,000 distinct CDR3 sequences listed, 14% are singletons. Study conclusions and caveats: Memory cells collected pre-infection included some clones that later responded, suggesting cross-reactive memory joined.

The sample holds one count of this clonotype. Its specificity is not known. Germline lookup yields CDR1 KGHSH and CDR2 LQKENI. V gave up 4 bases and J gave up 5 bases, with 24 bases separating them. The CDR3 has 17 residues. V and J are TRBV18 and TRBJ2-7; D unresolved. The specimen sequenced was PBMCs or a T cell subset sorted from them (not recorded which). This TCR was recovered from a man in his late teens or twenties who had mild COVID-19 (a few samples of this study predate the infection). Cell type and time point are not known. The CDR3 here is CASSLLGGKPLLDEQYV. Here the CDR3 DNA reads TGTGCCAGCTCACTTCTGGGTGGGAAACCCCTACTGGACGAGCAGTACGTC.